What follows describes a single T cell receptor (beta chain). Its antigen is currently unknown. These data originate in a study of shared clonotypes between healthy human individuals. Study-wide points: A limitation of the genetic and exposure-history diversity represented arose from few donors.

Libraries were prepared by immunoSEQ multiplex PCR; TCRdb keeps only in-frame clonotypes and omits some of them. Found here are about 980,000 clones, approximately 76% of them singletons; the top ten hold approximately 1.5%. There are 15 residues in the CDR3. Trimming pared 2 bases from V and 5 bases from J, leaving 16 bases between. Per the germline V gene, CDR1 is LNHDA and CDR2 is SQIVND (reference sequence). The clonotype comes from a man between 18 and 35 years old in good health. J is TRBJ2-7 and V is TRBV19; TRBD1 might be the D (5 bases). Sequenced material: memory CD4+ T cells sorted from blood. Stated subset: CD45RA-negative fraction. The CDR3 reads CASSIQGRQVDEQYF. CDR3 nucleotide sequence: TGTGCCAGTAGTATACAGGGCCGTCAGGTAGACGAGCAGTACTTC.